This is a list of T cell receptor beta chains from one sample in a study of spatial heterogeneity in lung cancer. TCRdb called the 5' RACE reads again in MiXCR, with one record for every CDR3 protein. The table includes 4,500 to 5,000 distinct CDR3 sequences, roughly 8.9% detected once. The sample here was lung tumor tissue, taken at surgery. The receptor set was obtained from a female donor with early-stage non-small cell lung cancer. Each CDR3 is given with its conserved first and last residue.

j_call,cdr3_length,v_call,cdr3_aa
TRBJ1-2,13,TRBV28,CASSPQRWDGYTF
TRBJ1-2,14,TRBV7-9,CASSFQGNLYGYTF
TRBJ2-3,15,TRBV5-1,CASSSGQPRTDTQYF
TRBJ2-1,13,TRBV5-4,CASSLPPVGEQFF
TRBJ2-5,14,TRBV5-1,CASTKPGLQETQYF
TRBJ1-2,11,TRBV3-1,CASSPNYGYTF
TRBJ1-5,15,TRBV28,CASSTVDPSISFQHF
TRBJ1-1,14,TRBV29-1,CSVGWMRENTEAFF
TRBJ1-1,14,TRBV6-2/TRBV6-3,CASSYLRGDLPAFF
TRBJ2-7,15,TRBV28,CASSRHPSTGYEQYF
TRBJ2-5,14,TRBV28,CASRPGLSQETQYF
TRBJ2-3,14,TRBV11-3,CASSSSGDTDTQYF
TRBJ2-1,13,TRBV29-1,CSSDRGLGGEQFF
TRBJ2-7,13,TRBV4-1,CASSLGEGHEQYF
TRBJ2-7,14,TRBV6-2/TRBV6-3,CASSHRDIRDEQYF
TRBJ1-2,14,TRBV28,CASSIPGRNYGYTF
TRBJ2-5,18,TRBV4-2,CASSQDRGLAGAHGTQYF
TRBJ1-1,13,TRBV7-2,CATSLWSNTEAFF
TRBJ2-1,15,TRBV12-3/TRBV12-4,CASSLNGRGHDEQFF
TRBJ1-1,11,TRBV6-4,CASSEDMGAFF
TRBJ2-3,16,TRBV29-1,CSVDGGSKRQRDTQYF
TRBJ2-5,14,TRBV20-1,CSARSNSWQETQYF
TRBJ1-5,14,TRBV28,CASSLIWGGQPQHF